This T cell receptor (beta chain) was sequenced for a study of cytomegalovirus exposure and HLA in healthy donors. In the PCR, 60 Vbeta and 13 Jbeta primers were used. Assay used: immunoSEQ multiplex PCR; TCRdb lists only in-frame clones, some missing. The sample's table shows some 96,000 clones. Turning to this clone: Its matching antigen is unknown.

Overall study findings and caveats: Being productive about 87% or about 30% of the time was typical of most TCR beta V segments in an earlier analysis. V- and J-gene trimming of TCR beta was linked (in a later analysis) to a missense DCLRE1C variant. There was a cluster of highly shared sequence variants that was likely a sequencing artifact.

The receptor was isolated from a woman aged 30 to 39 in good health and CMV-seronegative. The specimen sequenced was PBMCs.

The CDR3 DNA follows: TGTGCCAGCAGCCCAGTGGCGGGGGGCGAGCAGTACTTC. Translation: CASSPVAGGEQYF. The chain is built from TRBV13 and TRBJ2-7, with 8 bases that match TRBD2. Germline V gives CDR1 PRHDT, CDR2 FYEKMQ (reference sequence). CDR3 length: 13 amino acids. With 5 bases clipped from V and 6 bases from J, the junction kept 6 bases outside the gene matches.